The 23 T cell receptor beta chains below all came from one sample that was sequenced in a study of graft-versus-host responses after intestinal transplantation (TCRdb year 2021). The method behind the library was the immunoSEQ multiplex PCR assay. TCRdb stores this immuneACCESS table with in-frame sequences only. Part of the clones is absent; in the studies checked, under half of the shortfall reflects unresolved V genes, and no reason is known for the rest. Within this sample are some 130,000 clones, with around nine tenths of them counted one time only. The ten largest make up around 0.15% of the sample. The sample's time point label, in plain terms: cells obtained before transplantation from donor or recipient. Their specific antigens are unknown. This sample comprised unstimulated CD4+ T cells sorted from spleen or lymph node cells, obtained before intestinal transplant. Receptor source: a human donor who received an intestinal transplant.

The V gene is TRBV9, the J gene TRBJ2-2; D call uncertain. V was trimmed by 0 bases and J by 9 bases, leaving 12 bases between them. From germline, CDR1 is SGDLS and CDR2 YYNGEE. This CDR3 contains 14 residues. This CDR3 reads CASSVAEGFRELFF. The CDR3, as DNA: TGTGCCAGCAGCGTAGCTGAAGGTTTCCGGGAGCTGTTTTTT.

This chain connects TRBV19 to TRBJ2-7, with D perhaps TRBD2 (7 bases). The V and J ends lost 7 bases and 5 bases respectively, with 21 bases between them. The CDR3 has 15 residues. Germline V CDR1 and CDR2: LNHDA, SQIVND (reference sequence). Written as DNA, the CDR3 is TGTGCCAGTAAGTCTGGCGGGGGCCCTATTAACGAGCAGTACTTC. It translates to CASKSGGGPINEQYF.

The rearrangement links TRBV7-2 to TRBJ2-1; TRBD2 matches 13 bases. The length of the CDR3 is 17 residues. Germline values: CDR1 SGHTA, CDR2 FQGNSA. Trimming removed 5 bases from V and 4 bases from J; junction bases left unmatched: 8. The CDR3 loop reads CASSPAPLAGGYNEQFF. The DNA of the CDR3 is TGTGCCAGCAGCCCCGCCCCACTAGCGGGGGGGTACAATGAGCAGTTCTTC.

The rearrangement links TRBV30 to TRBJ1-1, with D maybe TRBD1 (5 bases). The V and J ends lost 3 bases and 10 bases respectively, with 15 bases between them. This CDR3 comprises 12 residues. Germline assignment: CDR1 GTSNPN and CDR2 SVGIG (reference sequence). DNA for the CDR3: TGTGCCTGGAGCCAGGGATTCCCGCGAGCTTTCTTT. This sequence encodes CAWSQGFPRAFF.

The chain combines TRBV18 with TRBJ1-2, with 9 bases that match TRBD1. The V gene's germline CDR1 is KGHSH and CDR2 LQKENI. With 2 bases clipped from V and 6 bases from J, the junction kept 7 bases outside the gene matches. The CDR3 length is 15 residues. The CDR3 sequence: CASSPSTGGDDGYTF. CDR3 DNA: TGTGCCAGCTCACCATCGACAGGGGGGGACGATGGCTACACCTTC.

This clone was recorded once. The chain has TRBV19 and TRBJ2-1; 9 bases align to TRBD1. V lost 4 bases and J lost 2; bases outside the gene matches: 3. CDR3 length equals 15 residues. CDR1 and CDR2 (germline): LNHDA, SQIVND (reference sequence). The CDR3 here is CASSTDRGPYNEQFF. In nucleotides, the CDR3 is TGTGCCAGTAGTACGGACAGGGGCCCCTACAATGAGCAGTTCTTC.

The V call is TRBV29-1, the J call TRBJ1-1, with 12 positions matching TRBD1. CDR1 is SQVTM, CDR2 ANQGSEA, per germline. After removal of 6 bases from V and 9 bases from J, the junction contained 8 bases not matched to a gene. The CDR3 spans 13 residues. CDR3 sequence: CSVLLGTGGKAFF. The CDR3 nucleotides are TGCAGCGTCCTCCTAGGGACAGGGGGCAAAGCTTTCTTT. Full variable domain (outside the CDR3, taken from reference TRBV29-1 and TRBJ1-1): SAVISQKPSRDICQRGTSLTIQCQVDSQVTMMFWYRQQPGQSLTLIATANQGSEATYESGFVIDKFPISRPNLTFSTLTVSNMSPEDSSIYLCSVLLGTGGKAFFGQGTRLTVV.

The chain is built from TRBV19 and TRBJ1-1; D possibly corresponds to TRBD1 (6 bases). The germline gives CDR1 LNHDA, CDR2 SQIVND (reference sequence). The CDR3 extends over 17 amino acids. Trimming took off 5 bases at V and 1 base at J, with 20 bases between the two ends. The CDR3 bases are TGTGCCAGTAGTCCCCCTGAGGCAGGGGTCGGGAACACTGAAGCTTTCTTT. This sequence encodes CASSPPEAGVGNTEAFF.

The CDR3 DNA reads as TGTGCCAGCAGTGAGTCAGGGGGCGGGCGATCACCCCTCCACTTT. This gives the protein CASSESGGGRSPLHF. The gene calls are TRBV25-1 and TRBJ1-6, with 8 positions matching TRBD1. Trimming took 3 bases from V and 10 from J; bases not matched to a gene: 8. The V gene's germline CDR1 is MGHDK and CDR2 SYGVNS. CDR3 length: 15 residues.

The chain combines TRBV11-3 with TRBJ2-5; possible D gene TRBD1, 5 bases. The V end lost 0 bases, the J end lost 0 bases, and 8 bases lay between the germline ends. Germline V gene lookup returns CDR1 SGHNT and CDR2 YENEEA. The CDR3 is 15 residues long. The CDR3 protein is CASSLEKGNQETQYF. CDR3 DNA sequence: TGTGCCAGCAGCTTAGAAAAGGGGAACCAAGAGACCCAGTACTTC.

The CDR3 region is CASNNGGGYNEQFF. The CDR3 coding sequence is TGTGCCAGCAACAACGGGGGGGGGTACAATGAGCAGTTCTTC. V usage is TRBV2 and J usage is TRBJ2-1; TRBD2 matches 8 bases. With 7 bases clipped from V and 4 bases from J, the junction kept 6 bases outside the gene matches. Germline V gives CDR1 SNHLY, CDR2 FYNNEI. The CDR3 covers 14 residues.

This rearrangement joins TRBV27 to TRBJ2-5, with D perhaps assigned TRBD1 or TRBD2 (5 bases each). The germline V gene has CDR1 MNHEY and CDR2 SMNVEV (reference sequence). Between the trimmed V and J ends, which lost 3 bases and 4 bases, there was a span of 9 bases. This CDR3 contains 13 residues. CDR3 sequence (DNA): TGTGCCAGCAGTTTTGGGGGACGAGAGACCCAGTACTTC. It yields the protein CASSFGGRETQYF.

This CDR3 reads CASSRGGYEQFF. The CDR3, as DNA: TGTGCCAGCAGCCGAGGGGGCTATGAGCAGTTCTTC. V is TRBV14 and J is TRBJ2-1, with 7 bases lining up with TRBD1. Germline lookup yields CDR1 SGHDN and CDR2 FVKESK. The junction had 2 bases not matched to a gene; V was cut back by 4 bases and J by 8 bases. CDR3 length: 12 residues.

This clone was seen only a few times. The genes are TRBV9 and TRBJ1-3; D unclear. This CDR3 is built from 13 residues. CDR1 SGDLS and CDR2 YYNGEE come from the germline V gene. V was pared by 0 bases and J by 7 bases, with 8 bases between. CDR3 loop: CASSVDIGNTIYF. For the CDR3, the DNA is TGTGCCAGCAGCGTAGATATTGGGAACACCATATATTTT.

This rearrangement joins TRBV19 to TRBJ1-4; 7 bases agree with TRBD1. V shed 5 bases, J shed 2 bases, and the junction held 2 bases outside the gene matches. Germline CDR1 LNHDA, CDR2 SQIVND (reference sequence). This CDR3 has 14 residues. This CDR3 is CASSATGTNEKLFF. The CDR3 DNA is TGTGCCAGTAGTGCGACAGGGACTAATGAAAAACTGTTTTTT. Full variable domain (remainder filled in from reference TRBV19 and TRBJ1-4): DGGITQSPKYLFRKEGQNVTLSCEQNLNHDAMYWYRQDPGQGLRLIYYSQIVNDFQKGDIAEGYSVSREKKESFPLTVTSAQKNPTAFYLCASSATGTNEKLFFGSGTQLSVL.

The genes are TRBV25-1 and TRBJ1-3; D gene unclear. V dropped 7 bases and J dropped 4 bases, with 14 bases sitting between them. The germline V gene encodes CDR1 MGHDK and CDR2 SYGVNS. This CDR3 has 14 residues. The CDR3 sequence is CASKSVGSGNTIYF. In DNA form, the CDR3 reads TGTGCCAGCAAGTCGGTGGGGTCCGGAAACACCATATATTTT. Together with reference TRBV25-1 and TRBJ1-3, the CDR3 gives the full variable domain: EADIYQTPRYLVIGTGKKITLECSQTMGHDKMYWYQQDPGMELHLIHYSYGVNSTEKGDLSSESTVSRIRTEHFPLTLESARPSHTSQYLCASKSVGSGNTIYFGEGSWLTVV.

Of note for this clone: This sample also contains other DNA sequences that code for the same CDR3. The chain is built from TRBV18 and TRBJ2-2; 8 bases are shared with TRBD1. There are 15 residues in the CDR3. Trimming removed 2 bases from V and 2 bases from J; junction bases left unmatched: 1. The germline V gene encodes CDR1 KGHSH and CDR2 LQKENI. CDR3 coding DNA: TGTGCCAGCTCACCAGGGACAGGCAACACCGGGGAGCTGTTTTTT. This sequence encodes CASSPGTGNTGELFF.

This CDR3 reads CASSTRENTEAFF. The CDR3 nucleotides read TGTGCCAGCAGTACACGAGAGAACACTGAAGCTTTCTTT. This chain connects TRBV6-1 to TRBJ1-1; D ambiguous. Germline-derived CDR1 and CDR2 are MNHNS and SASEGT. Trimming cost V 5 bases and J 1 base, with 8 bases left between them. The CDR3 covers 13 residues.

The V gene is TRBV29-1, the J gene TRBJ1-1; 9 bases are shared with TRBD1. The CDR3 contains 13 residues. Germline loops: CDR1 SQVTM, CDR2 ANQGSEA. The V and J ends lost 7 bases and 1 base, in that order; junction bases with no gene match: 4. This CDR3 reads CSGRDRANTEAFF. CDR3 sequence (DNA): TGCAGCGGGAGGGACAGGGCGAACACTGAAGCTTTCTTT.

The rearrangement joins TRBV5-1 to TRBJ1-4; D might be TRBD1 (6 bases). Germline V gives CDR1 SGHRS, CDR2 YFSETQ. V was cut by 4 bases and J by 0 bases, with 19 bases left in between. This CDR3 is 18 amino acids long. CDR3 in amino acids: CASSERGHQIATNEKLFF. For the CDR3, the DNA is TGCGCCAGCAGCGAGAGGGGACATCAAATAGCAACTAATGAAAAACTGTTTTTT.

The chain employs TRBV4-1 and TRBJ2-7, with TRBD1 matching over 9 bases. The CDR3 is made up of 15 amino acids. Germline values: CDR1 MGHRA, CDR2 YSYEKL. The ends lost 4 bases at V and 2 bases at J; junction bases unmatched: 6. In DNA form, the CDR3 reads TGCGCCAGCAGCCGGGGACAGGGTAGGGCCTACGAGCAGTACTTC. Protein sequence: CASSRGQGRAYEQYF.

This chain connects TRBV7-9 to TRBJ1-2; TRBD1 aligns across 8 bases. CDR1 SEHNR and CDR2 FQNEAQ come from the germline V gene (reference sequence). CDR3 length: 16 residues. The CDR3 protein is CANQHPGQVLDYGYTF. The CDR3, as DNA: TGTGCTAACCAACATCCGGGACAGGTTTTGGACTATGGCTACACCTTC. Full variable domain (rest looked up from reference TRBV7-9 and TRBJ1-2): DTGVSQNPRHKITKRGQNVTFRCDPISEHNRLYWYRQTLGQGPEFLTYFQNEAQLEKSRLLSDRFSAERPKGSFSTLEIQRTEQGDSAMYLCANQHPGQVLDYGYTFGSGTRLTVV.

CDR3 DNA sequence: TGCGCCAGCAGCCTAGGACAGGGGGCTGGTAAGGAGACCCAGTACTTC. Its protein is CASSLGQGAGKETQYF. The chain links TRBV4-1 to TRBJ2-5; 11 bases match TRBD1. V was pared by 4 bases and J by 5 bases, with 9 bases of the junction left unmatched. The CDR3 runs 16 residues. Germline CDR1 and CDR2: MGHRA and YSYEKL.